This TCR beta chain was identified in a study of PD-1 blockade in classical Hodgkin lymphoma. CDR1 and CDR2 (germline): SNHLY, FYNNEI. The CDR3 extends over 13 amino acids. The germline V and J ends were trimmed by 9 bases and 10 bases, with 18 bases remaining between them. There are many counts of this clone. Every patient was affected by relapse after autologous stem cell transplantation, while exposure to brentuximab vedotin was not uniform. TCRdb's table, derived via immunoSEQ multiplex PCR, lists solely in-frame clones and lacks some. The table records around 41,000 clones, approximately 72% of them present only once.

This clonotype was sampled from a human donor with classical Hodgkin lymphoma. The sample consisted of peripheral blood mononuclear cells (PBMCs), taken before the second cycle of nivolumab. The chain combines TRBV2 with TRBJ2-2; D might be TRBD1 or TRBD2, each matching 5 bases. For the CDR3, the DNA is TGTGCCAGTTGGGGGAAGACAGACGAGGAGCTGTTTTTT. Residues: CASWGKTDEELFF.